This TCR beta chain stems from a study of blood T cell repertoires in COVID-19 (dated by TCRdb to 2018 to 2020). General notes on the study: Samples from collaborators originated in the United States, Italy and Spain and spanned both the acute and convalescent phases of COVID-19. The material from the prospective study consisted of cDNA or gDNA derived from T cells, B-cell-depleted T cells, or PBMCs. The dataset comprised deeply sampled blood TCRbeta repertoires from subjects exposed to, actively infected with, or recovered from COVID-19. The repertoires were released in a freely available public database intended as a resource for research on the immune response to SARS-CoV-2. The samples were drawn from the first 160 participants of the ongoing ImmuneRACE study and from about 1,200 subjects provided by 6 global collaborators. Sample metadata almost always included a de-identified subject ID, COVID-19 status, age in years and sex. Where HLA class I and class II types were available, the types were taken from metadata supplied by the sample provider, not from assay-based typing. Here is what the overall study found, with its caveats: Clinical and demographic metadata were provided uncurated, with the amount varying by source and participant.

Points on this clone: The antigen it recognizes is unknown. One base away there is no much larger clone; base qualities are not given.

The germline V gene specifies MNHEY as CDR1 and SVGAGI as CDR2. The CDR3 numbers 13 residues from cysteine through phenylalanine. Left in the record is the CDR3 DNA by itself, 39 bases read in frame from the first base. V is reduced by 10 bases and J by 6 bases, leaving a spacing of 19 bases between them. Collaborating institutions collected whole blood in K2EDTA tubes following their own protocols. For TCRbeta analysis, collaborators shipped samples in one of three forms: frozen whole blood, isolated PBMCs, or DNA extracted from either of those sample types. TCRbeta CDR3 regions were amplified from genomic DNA by means of the immunoSEQ Assay, a bias-controlled multiplex PCR. As for the original processing: The number of nucleated cells in each sample was estimated from the amplification of reference gene primers within the assay. To quantify the absolute abundance of each unique TCRbeta CDR3 rearrangement, sequence reads were collapsed and filtered. For each sample, productive Simpson clonality was calculated by taking the square root of Simpson's diversity index across productive rearrangements. In TCRdb, the immuneACCESS table is reduced to in-frame sequences with V and J assigned. These tables do not hold every clone; where another copy was compared, an unresolved V gene accounts for under half, and the others remain unexplained. V and J calls and clone size come straight from that table; D and trimming were deduced from the DNA. The sample yields around 250,000 clones; about 87% were counted once. The ten largest clones capture over 6% of the sample.

This receptor was identified in a woman aged 70 to 79 with active or convalescent COVID-19. What was sequenced was peripheral blood. The rearrangement combines TRBV6-5 with TRBJ2-7; tentative D gene TRBD2, with 6 bases matching. The DNA sequence is given as TGTGCCACCCTTGGTCAGGAGGGCCTCGAGCAGTACTTC. Its protein is CATLGQEGLEQYF.